This entry lists 8 T cell receptor beta chains sequenced from one sample in a study of blood T cell repertoires in COVID-19 (dated by TCRdb to about 2020). The library came from the immunoSEQ multiplex PCR assay. In its TCRdb copy, this immuneACCESS table keeps in-frame sequences only and misses some clones. Where compared with another copy, unresolved V genes explain less than half of these, and the others have no known cause. The sample table holds 110,000 to 150,000 clones, of which roughly 77% were seen once. 4.2% of the sample is in the top ten clones. The sequenced sample consisted of peripheral blood. Source of these receptors: a man in his 60s with acute or convalescent COVID-19.

There are a few counts of this clone. V gene TRBV6-4 combines with J gene TRBJ1-1, with D possibly TRBD1 on 5 matching bases. Germline values: CDR1 MRHNA, CDR2 SNTAGT. V dropped 3 bases and J dropped 3 bases, with 14 bases sitting between them. This CDR3 contains 15 residues. The CDR3 region has the DNA TGTGCCAGCAGTGAGGGATGGGGGGAGGACACTGAAGCTTTCTTT. Protein sequence: CASSEGWGEDTEAFF.

V usage is TRBV5-8 and J usage is TRBJ2-7; 9 bases fit TRBD2. Germline assignment: CDR1 SGHTS and CDR2 YDEGEE. CDR3 length equals 14 residues. J lost 2 bases, V lost 9 bases, and 9 bases had no gene match. The CDR3 nucleotides read TGTGCCAACCGGGGGAGCGGGAGGACCTACGAGCAGTACTTC. Translated: CANRGSGRTYEQYF.

Only a few counts were recorded for this clone. This sequence joins TRBV10-3 and TRBJ1-1; 11 nucleotides agree with TRBD1. This CDR3 is built from 14 residues. Germline V gene sequence: CDR1 ENHRY, CDR2 SYGVKD. The trim removed 8 bases at V and 4 bases at J, leaving 6 bases unmatched. DNA for the CDR3: TGTGCCATCGGCCGGGACAGGGGGTTCACTGAAGCTTTCTTT. Translated: CAIGRDRGFTEAFF.

The chain combines TRBV6-7 with TRBJ1-4, with D perhaps TRBD1 (6 bases). TRBV6-7 is an ORF, and what it does is uncertain. Trimming left V 2 bases short and J 5 bases short, with 18 bases between. The length of the CDR3 is 17 residues. The CDR3 DNA reads TGTGCCAGCAGTTACCCTTTTCACAGGGCACCCAATGAAAAACTGTTTTTT. Residues: CASSYPFHRAPNEKLFF.

J is TRBJ1-1 and V is TRBV27; a weak D match, TRBD1 (6 bases). The CDR3 extends over 15 amino acids. Germline lookup yields CDR1 MNHEY and CDR2 SMNVEV (reference sequence). Between the trimmed V and J ends, which lost 6 bases and 3 bases, there was a span of 17 bases. In nucleotides, the CDR3 is TGTGCCAGCAGACTAACAGGGCAAGGATACACTGAAGCTTTCTTT. Its protein is CASRLTGQGYTEAFF.

This sequence joins TRBV24-1 and TRBJ2-1; 8 bases align to TRBD1. Germline-derived CDR1 and CDR2 are KGHDR and SFDVKD. Trimming cost V 3 bases and J 0 bases; bases outside gene matches: 0. This CDR3 has 15 amino acids. The CDR3 DNA sequence: TGTGCCACCAGTGATACAGGGGGCTCCTACAATGAGCAGTTCTTC. The encoded protein is CATSDTGGSYNEQFF.

The genes are TRBV9 and TRBJ2-3; D is perhaps TRBD1 (6 bases). The germline gives CDR1 SGDLS, CDR2 YYNGEE. The length of the CDR3 is 16 residues. V shed 3 bases and J shed 0 bases, with 14 bases lying between them. The CDR3: CASSGSTRGSTDTQYF. CDR3 sequence (DNA): TGTGCCAGCAGCGGCTCTACTAGGGGGAGCACAGATACGCAGTATTTT.

This clone was counted between two and nine times. CDR3 loop: CASSFDFPTDKYGYTF. The CDR3 DNA reads as TGTGCCAGCAGTTTTGATTTTCCGACTGATAAATATGGCTACACCTTC. The chain uses TRBV27 and TRBJ1-2; D remains unclear. Looked up from germline, CDR1 is MNHEY and CDR2 is SMNVEV (reference sequence). The CDR3 has 16 amino acids. V was cut by 3 bases and J by 5 bases, with 19 bases left in between.